One and the same sample provided the 21 T cell receptor beta chains below, sequenced in a study of T-cell memory formation after mild COVID-19. TCRdb used MiXCR to reprocess the 5' RACE reads, holding one entry per CDR3 protein. Among around 390,000 distinct CDR3 sequences listed, 15% to 20% were seen once. The sequencing sample was made of PBMCs or a T cell subset sorted from them (not recorded which). The receptor set was obtained from a man younger than 30 who had mild COVID-19 (a few samples of this study predate the infection). Cell type and time point are not known.

A few counts support this clonotype. V usage is TRBV21-1 and J usage is TRBJ2-7. TRBV21-1 is annotated as a pseudogene. The CDR3 contains 13 residues. The CDR3 region is CASSNEQPYEQYF. The CDR3, as DNA: TGTGCCAGCAGCAATGAACAGCCCTACGAGCAGTACTTC.

This clonotype has just a few counts. The J gene is TRBJ1-1, the V gene TRBV5-1; no clear D. CDR1 and CDR2 from the germline V gene are SGHRS and YFSETQ. Trimming left V 4 bases short and J 5 bases short, with 9 bases between. The CDR3 spans 12 residues. The CDR3 region has the DNA TGCGCCAGCAGCCACACCAGAACTGAAGCTTTCTTT. Translated, it gives CASSHTRTEAFF.

This clonotype was counted a few times. The gene calls are TRBV28 and TRBJ2-7, with D perhaps assigned TRBD1 or TRBD2 (5 bases each). Trimming cost V 6 bases and J 6 bases, with 18 bases left between them. The CDR3 consists of 14 residues. Germline V gene sequence: CDR1 MDHEN, CDR2 SYDVKM. CDR3 residues: CASSSRGGGVEQYF. In nucleotides, the CDR3 is TGTGCCAGCAGCTCGAGGGGCGGAGGTGTCGAGCAGTACTTC.

This clonotype occurred a few times. The chain has TRBV5-6 and TRBJ1-5; D call uncertain. The germline V and J ends were trimmed by 4 bases and 0 bases, with 14 bases remaining between them. CDR3 length equals 16 residues. Looked up from germline, CDR1 is SGHDT and CDR2 is YYEEEE. This CDR3 is CASSLDGEYSNQPQHF. In nucleotides, the CDR3 is TGTGCCAGCAGCCTGGACGGAGAATATAGCAATCAGCCCCAGCATTTT. The full variable domain, completed using reference TRBV5-6 and TRBJ1-5, is DAGVTQSPTHLIKTRGQQVTLRCSPKSGHDTVSWYQQALGQGPQFIFQYYEEEERQRGNFPDRFSGHQFPNYSSELNVNALLLGDSALYLCASSLDGEYSNQPQHFGDGTRLSIL.

The J gene is TRBJ2-7, the V gene TRBV5-5; tentative D call: TRBD2 (6 bases). This CDR3 has 13 amino acids. Germline V lookup: CDR1 SGHKS, CDR2 YYEKEE (reference sequence). V lost 4 bases and J 5 bases, leaving 13 bases between the germline ends. CDR3 nucleotides: TGTGCCAGCAGCGCCCCGGAGGGTCACGAGCAGTACTTC. Translation gives CASSAPEGHEQYF.

The J gene is TRBJ2-5, the V gene TRBV27; 8 nucleotides agree with TRBD2. The trim removed 6 bases at V and 7 bases at J, leaving 10 bases unmatched. CDR3 size: 14 residues. Looked up from germline, CDR1 is MNHEY and CDR2 is SMNVEV (reference sequence). In DNA form, the CDR3 reads TGTGCCAGCAGGCGCGGACTAGCCGGGGGGACCCAGTACTTC. Protein sequence: CASRRGLAGGTQYF.

V gene TRBV6-6 combines with J gene TRBJ2-7; 7 nucleotides line up with TRBD2. The J segment lost 0 bases and the V segment lost 4 bases, leaving 3 bases of the junction unmatched. Germline CDR1 MNHNY, CDR2 SVGAGI (reference sequence). The CDR3 has 14 amino acids. CDR3 region: CASSSRDYSYEQYF. The CDR3 DNA follows: TGTGCCAGCAGTTCTCGGGACTACTCCTACGAGCAGTACTTC.

The CDR3 nucleotides are TGCAGCGTTGATAGGGGCCTAAGGGGGGTTGCAGATACGCAGTATTTT. It yields the protein CSVDRGLRGVADTQYF. The V call is TRBV29-1, the J call TRBJ2-3; D is possibly TRBD1 or TRBD2 (6 bases each). Germline V gene lookup returns CDR1 SQVTM and CDR2 ANQGSEA. The CDR3 sequence is 16 residues long. V lost 3 bases and J lost 4, with 20 bases in between.

This clonotype has more than one count but fewer than ten. This chain connects TRBV10-3 to TRBJ2-1, with 12 bases lining up with TRBD2. With 4 bases clipped from V and 5 bases from J, the junction kept 9 bases outside the gene matches. The CDR3 spans 17 residues. CDR1 and CDR2 from the germline V gene are ENHRY and SYGVKD. The CDR3 region has the DNA TGTGCCATCAGTGGGAAACTAGCGGGGGGCCGTAACAATGAGCAGTTCTTC. This translates into CAISGKLAGGRNNEQFF.

A few counts support this clonotype. This sequence joins TRBV7-9 and TRBJ2-2; D possibly corresponds to TRBD1 (7 bases). The CDR3 loop spans 16 amino acids. Germline CDR1 is SEHNR and CDR2 is FQNEAQ (reference sequence). The V end was cut by 3 bases, the J end by 6 bases, with 17 bases between. The CDR3, as DNA: TGTGCCAGCAGCTTGACGGGCCAGGGGGAGGCCGGGGAGCTGTTTTTT. Its protein is CASSLTGQGEAGELFF.

This clonotype was seen more than once but under ten times. V gene TRBV20-1 combines with J gene TRBJ2-1, with D perhaps assigned TRBD1 or TRBD2 (5 bases each). The CDR3 contains 12 residues. The V gene lost 0 bases and the J gene lost 10 bases, with 10 bases spanning the gap. Germline values: CDR1 DFQATT, CDR2 SNEGSKA (reference sequence). The CDR3 DNA reads TGCAGTGCTAGAGAACCGGGACGGGAGCAGTTCTTC. It specifies CSAREPGREQFF.

The chain links TRBV3-2 to TRBJ2-3; TRBD2, the D gene given by the table, was not confirmed from the DNA. TRBV3-2 is a known pseudogene. CDR3 length: 17 amino acids. This chain's CDR3 is CASSQELRRLYPLSQYF. As DNA, the CDR3 is TGTGCCAGCAGCCAAGAATTGAGACGGCTATACCCGCTTTCACAGTATTTT.

This clonotype was seen a handful of times. The V gene is TRBV7-9, the J gene TRBJ2-1, with a possible D match to TRBD1 (6 bases). Looked up from germline, CDR1 is SEHNR and CDR2 is FQNEAQ (reference sequence). V was trimmed by 5 bases and J by 2 bases, leaving 13 bases between them. This CDR3 spans 15 amino acids. As DNA, the CDR3 is TGTGCCAGCAGCCAGCGACAGGCAGCCTACAATGAGCAGTTCTTC. This sequence encodes CASSQRQAAYNEQFF.

This clonotype came up many times. This chain's CDR3 is CASSLDTEAGELFF. The DNA for the CDR3 is TGCGCCAGCAGCCTTGACACGGAAGCCGGGGAGCTGTTTTTT. The chain is built from TRBV5-1 and TRBJ2-2; D is ambiguous. The CDR3 has 14 amino acids. V dropped 4 bases and J dropped 6 bases, with 13 bases sitting between them. The germline gives CDR1 SGHRS, CDR2 YFSETQ.

A few counts support this clonotype. The CDR3 nucleotides are TGTGCCATTTCAGGCGCCTCTACCTCCGAGCAGTACGTC. Its protein product is CAISGASTSEQYV. The chain joins TRBV10-3 to TRBJ2-7; unclear D gene. This CDR3 has 13 amino acids. Germline CDR1 is ENHRY and CDR2 is SYGVKD. Trimming cost V 9 bases and J 6 bases, with 18 bases left between them.

This clonotype has a handful of counts. The CDR3 coding sequence is TGTGCCAGCAGCTCCGGGACAAGGGAGCTGTTTTTT. Translation: CASSSGTRELFF. The chain links TRBV12-3 or TRBV12-4 to TRBJ2-2; the D gene is possibly TRBD1 (6 bases). The germline V and J ends were trimmed by 6 bases and 9 bases, with 11 bases remaining between them. The CDR3 is 12 residues long.

The J gene is TRBJ2-7, the V gene TRBV28; a possible D gene is TRBD1 (6 bases). Trimming removed 6 bases at V and 9 bases at J, with 21 bases between. Germline V CDR1 and CDR2: MDHEN, SYDVKM. This CDR3 region has 14 residues. The CDR3 region is CASRASGTLLLQYV. CDR3 in DNA: TGTGCCAGCAGGGCGTCGGGGACACTTTTATTGCAGTACGTC.

The J gene is TRBJ2-1, the V gene TRBV20-1, with 11 bases that match TRBD2. This CDR3 has 14 amino acids. J gave up 6 bases and V 5 bases, and 6 bases lay outside the gene matches. CDR1 is DFQATT and CDR2 is SNEGSKA in the germline V gene (reference sequence). CDR3: CSAALAGGPNEQFF. The CDR3 bases are TGCAGTGCTGCTCTAGCGGGGGGCCCCAATGAGCAGTTCTTC.

This clonotype was detected only a few times. The V and J genes are TRBV10-3 and TRBJ1-1; 10 nucleotides match TRBD1. CDR3 length: 13 amino acids. J gave up 8 bases and V 11 bases, and 11 bases lay outside the gene matches. Germline CDR1 reads ENHRY; CDR2 reads SYGVKD. As DNA, the CDR3 is TGTGCCTCCTGTGGACAGGGGGTTCACGAAGCTTTCTTT. This codes for CASCGQGVHEAFF.

The chain recombines TRBV9 with TRBJ2-1, with 9 bases that match TRBD2. Germline values: CDR1 SGDLS, CDR2 YYNGEE. Trimming cost V 0 bases and J 7 bases; bases outside gene matches: 14. CDR3 length equals 18 residues. The CDR3 DNA is TGTGCCAGCAGCGTAGCTTCGCTAGCGGGGATTAAGAGGAATGAGCAGTTCTTC. It translates to CASSVASLAGIKRNEQFF.

The V and J genes are TRBV18 and TRBJ1-2; the D gene is possibly TRBD1 (5 bases). The germline CDR1 and CDR2 sequences are KGHSH and LQKENI. CDR3 length: 13 amino acids. Trimming left V 3 bases short and J 6 bases short, with 11 bases between. CDR3 coding DNA: TGTGCCAGCTCACCCGACAGTGGGAATGGCTACACCTTC. Translation gives CASSPDSGNGYTF.